Listed here are 15 T cell receptor beta chains from one sample, sequenced in a study of CD8+ T cells in alopecia areata. RNA was isolated and reverse transcribed to cDNA, the sequencing template. The data were produced by immunoSEQ multiplex PCR, yet TCRdb's version contains in-frame clones alone and is incomplete. This table has over 150,000 clones, nearly 60% appearing once. Specified treatment: oral pan-JAK inhibitor, 5-10 mg twice daily. The specimen was CD4+ T cells sorted from blood, collected at week 24, from a patient treated with tofacitinib. The receptors originated from a human donor with alopecia areata.

This clone has only a few counts. The chain recombines TRBV29-1 with TRBJ1-1; D is unclear. The CDR3 length is 13 residues. The V end was cut by 4 bases, the J end by 0 bases, with 9 bases between. CDR1 and CDR2 from the germline V gene are SQVTM and ANQGSEA. The CDR3 loop is CSVVDTMNTEAFF. The CDR3 nucleotides are TGCAGCGTTGTTGACACAATGAACACTGAAGCTTTCTTT.

This clone was seen only a few times. The V call is TRBV9, the J call TRBJ2-1, with 7 nucleotides matching TRBD2. Germline V gives CDR1 SGDLS, CDR2 YYNGEE. The CDR3 length is 15 residues. V lost 0 bases, J lost 4 bases, and 4 bases stayed unmatched. CDR3 DNA sequence: TGTGCCAGCAGCGTAGACCAGCGGGGTTACAATGAGCAGTTCTTC. As protein: CASSVDQRGYNEQFF.

This clone appeared a few times. The rearrangement uses TRBV7-6 and TRBJ1-1, with D hard to call. CDR1 SGHVS and CDR2 FNYEAQ come from the germline V gene. The CDR3 length is 13 residues. V lost 2 bases and J 2 bases, leaving 6 bases between the germline ends. CDR3 DNA: TGTGCCAGCAGCTTACGGAGAAACACTGAAGCTTTCTTT. This gives the protein CASSLRRNTEAFF.

V usage is TRBV27 and J usage is TRBJ2-2; D is perhaps TRBD1 (6 bases). The germline CDR1 and CDR2 sequences are MNHEY and SMNVEV (reference sequence). Trimming took off 8 bases at V and 0 bases at J, with 13 bases between the two ends. The CDR3 loop spans 15 amino acids. The CDR3 DNA reads as TGTGCCAGCTCCGGACAGAGAGCGAACACCGGGGAGCTGTTTTTT. Translation gives CASSGQRANTGELFF.

This chain joins TRBV5-1 and TRBJ2-6; TRBD1 or TRBD2 may be the D gene (6 bases each). V lost 8 bases, J lost 3 bases, and 12 bases lay in between. The V gene's germline CDR1 is SGHRS and CDR2 YFSETQ. The CDR3 is made up of 14 amino acids. The CDR3 loop is CASARGHGANVLTF. The CDR3 DNA reads TGCGCCAGTGCTCGGGGGCATGGGGCCAACGTCCTGACTTTC. Full variable domain (outside the CDR3, taken from reference TRBV5-1 and TRBJ2-6): KAGVTQTPRYLIKTRGQQVTLSCSPISGHRSVSWYQQTPGQGLQFLFEYFSETQRNKGNFPGRFSGRQFSNSRSEMNVSTLELGDSALYLCASARGHGANVLTFGAGSRLTVL.

J is TRBJ2-5 and V is TRBV6-5; no definite D call. The CDR3 runs 14 residues. Trimming left V 2 bases short and J 0 bases short, with 7 bases between. Germline V lookup: CDR1 MNHEY, CDR2 SVGAGI. CDR3 loop: CASSYGTHQETQYF. The CDR3 DNA sequence: TGTGCCAGCAGTTACGGTACTCACCAAGAGACCCAGTACTTC.

The CDR3 coding sequence is TGTGCCAGCAGTCGCACGTTGGTAGTTGCAGATACGCAGTATTTT. It yields the protein CASSRTLVVADTQYF. This chain joins TRBV27 and TRBJ2-3; D call uncertain. Looked up from germline, CDR1 is MNHEY and CDR2 is SMNVEV (reference sequence). The CDR3 is made up of 15 amino acids. V was cut by 5 bases and J by 4 bases, with 16 bases left in between.

This chain links TRBV29-1 with TRBJ2-3, with D uncertain. This CDR3 is 15 amino acids long. V was cut by 0 bases and J by 0 bases, with 10 bases left in between. Germline V gives CDR1 SQVTM, CDR2 ANQGSEA. The CDR3 DNA reads as TGCAGCGTTGAAGAATTTGGCCAGAGCACAGATACGCAGTATTTT. Its protein product is CSVEEFGQSTDTQYF.

The chain employs TRBV2 and TRBJ2-5, with D perhaps TRBD2 (6 bases). V was pared by 4 bases and J by 7 bases, with 19 bases between. The CDR3 runs 15 residues. Looked up from germline, CDR1 is SNHLY and CDR2 is FYNNEI. The CDR3: CASSVYSGEVGTQYF. DNA for the CDR3: TGTGCCAGCAGTGTTTATTCGGGAGAGGTGGGGACCCAGTACTTC.

The chain links TRBV4-3 to TRBJ2-5; no firm D call. The CDR3 consists of 13 residues. The V gene lost 0 bases and the J gene lost 7 bases, with 9 bases spanning the gap. From germline, CDR1 is LGHNA and CDR2 YSLEER. The CDR3 is CASSQDEFGTQYF. In DNA, the CDR3 is TGCGCCAGCAGCCAAGATGAGTTCGGGACCCAGTACTTC.

The chain combines TRBV15 with TRBJ2-1; D is unresolved. Germline CDR1 reads LNHNV; CDR2 reads YYDKDF (reference sequence). The germline V and J ends were trimmed by 0 bases and 1 base, with 13 bases remaining between them. The CDR3 covers 17 residues. DNA for the CDR3: TGTGCCACCAGCAGAGATCTTGGCACTCCTTCCTACAATGAGCAGTTCTTC. This codes for CATSRDLGTPSYNEQFF. Filled out from reference TRBV15 and TRBJ2-1, the complete variable domain reads DAMVIQNPRYQVTQFGKPVTLSCSQTLNHNVMYWYQQKSSQAPKLLFHYYDKDFNNEADTPDNFQSRRPNTSFCFLDIRSPGLGDTAMYLCATSRDLGTPSYNEQFFGPGTRLTVL.

The gene calls are TRBV4-2 and TRBJ2-5; 9 nucleotides match TRBD1. V gave up 4 bases and J gave up 5 bases; unmatched junction bases: 11. The CDR3 totals 16 residues. CDR1 is LGHNA, CDR2 YNFKEQ, per germline. CDR3 DNA: TGTGCCAGCAGCCTCAGGGGAACAGGGGGCGTTGAGACCCAGTACTTC. Its protein is CASSLRGTGGVETQYF.

The rearrangement joins TRBV4-1 to TRBJ1-2; no firm D call. Germline lookup yields CDR1 MGHRA and CDR2 YSYEKL. Trimming took off 1 base at V and 4 bases at J, with 13 bases between the two ends. This CDR3 region has 15 residues. In DNA form, the CDR3 reads TGCGCCAGCAGCCAAGGAGACCCTTCCATCTATGGCTACACCTTC. It codes for CASSQGDPSIYGYTF.

The sample holds one count of this clone. The rearrangement joins TRBV30 to TRBJ2-5; 9 bases match TRBD2. CDR1 is GTSNPN, CDR2 SVGIG, per germline (reference sequence). The CDR3 length is 14 residues. The V and J ends lost 4 bases and 1 base, in that order; junction bases with no gene match: 4. The CDR3 sequence: CAWTETSGQETQYF. The CDR3 region has the DNA TGTGCCTGGACGGAGACTAGCGGCCAAGAGACCCAGTACTTC.

Details on this clone: Other DNA sequences in the same sample also yield this CDR3. V gene TRBV5-1 combines with J gene TRBJ2-7; 7 bases are shared with TRBD2. The CDR3 spans 15 residues. Germline V gene sequence: CDR1 SGHRS, CDR2 YFSETQ. V lost 0 bases and J lost 0; bases outside the gene matches: 3. The CDR3 here is CASSLVGGSSYEQYF. The CDR3 DNA follows: TGCGCCAGCAGCTTGGTGGGCGGGAGCTCCTACGAGCAGTACTTC.